A selection of T cell receptor beta chains follows, all from one sample in a study of T-cell memory formation after mild COVID-19. Via MiXCR, TCRdb re-called the 5' RACE reads, giving one row per CDR3 protein. Of a few hundred thousand distinct CDR3 sequences in the sample, roughly 10% were seen once. Material for sequencing was PBMCs or a T cell subset sorted from them (not recorded which). These receptors all come from a young man who had mild COVID-19 (a few samples of this study predate the infection). Cell type and time point are not known. Each CDR3 is given with its conserved first and last residue. The D gene is left open where the match is weak. Rows may omit the clone size; those that give it use once, few, many or a size class.

D: -; V: TRBV7-2; size: many; J: TRBJ2-7; DNA: TGTGCCAGCAGCTTAGTTTCCGACACAAACTACGAGCAGTACTTC; CDR3: CASSLVSDTNYEQYF
D: -; V: TRBV9; size: many; J: TRBJ2-3; DNA: TGTGCCAGCAGCGTGGGGGAACTCACAGATACGCAGTATTTT; CDR3: CASSVGELTDTQYF
D: -; V: TRBV15; size: few; J: TRBJ2-6; DNA: TGTGCCACCAGTCCACTGCGGAGGGGGTCTGGGGCCAACGTCCTGACTTTC; CDR3: CATSPLRRGSGANVLTF
D: -; V: TRBV3-1; size: -; J: TRBJ1-2; DNA: TGTGCCAGCAGCCCTGTCCTGGGCCAACTCGGACGCGGCTACACCTTC; CDR3: CASSPVLGQLGRGYTF
D: -; V: TRBV4-3; size: few; J: TRBJ2-5; DNA: TGCGCCAGCAGCCAAGATGGAAGGGTGGGAGAGACCCAGTACTTC; CDR3: CASSQDGRVGETQYF
D: TRBD1; V: TRBV5-1; size: -; J: TRBJ1-5; DNA: TGCGCCAGCAGCTTCACAGGGGGATGGGATCAGCCCCAGCATTTT; CDR3: CASSFTGGWDQPQHF
D: -; V: TRBV6-2/TRBV6-3; size: few; J: TRBJ2-3; DNA: TGTGCCAGCAGTTACGTAGCGAATACGCAGTATTTT; CDR3: CASSYVANTQYF
D: -; V: TRBV7-2; size: -; J: TRBJ1-2; DNA: TGTGCCAGCAGCGTCTCCAGGGAACGGTCGGGCTACACCTTC; CDR3: CASSVSRERSGYTF
D: TRBD1; V: TRBV29-1; size: many; J: TRBJ2-5; DNA: TGCAGCGTTGAAGGACAGGGGGCCCAAGAGACCCAGTACTTC; CDR3: CSVEGQGAQETQYF
D: -; V: TRBV5-1; size: few; J: TRBJ2-3; DNA: TGCGCCAGCAGCTTAGCGGCGGTAGGTGACACAGATACGCAGTATTTT; CDR3: CASSLAAVGDTDTQYF
D: -; V: TRBV10-1; size: -; J: TRBJ2-5; DNA: TGCGCCAGCAGTGATGGGGCAGAAGAGACCCAGTACTTC; CDR3: CASSDGAEETQYF
D: -; V: TRBV6-6; size: -; J: TRBJ1-5; DNA: TGTGCCAGCAGTCCGCCCCGGCGGAATCAGCCCCAGCATTTT; CDR3: CASSPPRRNQPQHF
D: TRBD1; V: TRBV7-8; size: -; J: TRBJ1-2; DNA: TGTGCCAGCAGCCGAAGGGACAGGGTCTATGGCTACACCTTC; CDR3: CASSRRDRVYGYTF
D: -; V: TRBV7-2; size: -; J: TRBJ2-2; DNA: TGTGCCAGCAGCTGGGTCGGGGCTCGCACCGGGGAGCTGTTTTTT; CDR3: CASSWVGARTGELFF
D: -; V: TRBV7-2; size: few; J: TRBJ2-3; DNA: TGTGCCAGCAGCTTAGGGGGGCCCGGAGATACGCAGTATTTT; CDR3: CASSLGGPGDTQYF
D: -; V: TRBV14; size: -; J: TRBJ1-2; DNA: TGTGCCAGCAGACAAACGGGGTCTGGCTACACCTTC; CDR3: CASRQTGSGYTF
D: -; V: TRBV12-3/TRBV12-4; size: few; J: TRBJ1-1; DNA: TGTGCCAGCAGTTTAGTTATGGCTGAAGCTTTCTTT; CDR3: CASSLVMAEAFF
D: -; V: TRBV12-3/TRBV12-4; size: -; J: TRBJ1-2; DNA: TGTGCCAGCAGTTTCACTCCAGGGGCGGGGGATCATGGCTACACCTTC; CDR3: CASSFTPGAGDHGYTF
D: -; V: TRBV5-1; size: -; J: TRBJ2-7; DNA: TGCGCCAGCAGCACGGGACTCAGGGCGGAGCAGTACTTC; CDR3: CASSTGLRAEQYF
D: -; V: TRBV12-3/TRBV12-4; size: few; J: TRBJ1-5; DNA: TGTGCCAGCAGTTTAGCGAGGGGAGCCCAGCCCCAGCATTTT; CDR3: CASSLARGAQPQHF
D: TRBD2; V: TRBV7-3; size: many; J: TRBJ2-1; DNA: TGTGCCAGCAGCTTTAGCGGGGGAGTCTACAATGAGCAGTTCTTC; CDR3: CASSFSGGVYNEQFF
D: TRBD1; V: TRBV5-1; size: few; J: TRBJ2-6; DNA: TGCGCCAGCAGCTCGGGACAGGGGACCGGGGCCAACGTCCTGACTTTC; CDR3: CASSSGQGTGANVLTF
D: TRBD2; V: TRBV5-1; size: -; J: TRBJ2-1; DNA: TGCGCCAGCAGCCTGACTAGCGGGGGGGTAGGAAATGAGCAGTTCTTC; CDR3: CASSLTSGGVGNEQFF
D: -; V: TRBV18; size: few; J: TRBJ2-5; DNA: TGTGCCAGCTCAATAAAAGGGGCCCAGTACTTC; CDR3: CASSIKGAQYF
D: -; V: TRBV5-1; size: few; J: TRBJ2-7; DNA: TGCGCCAGCACCGTTAGCGGTACCGAGCAGTACTTC; CDR3: CASTVSGTEQYF
D: -; V: TRBV19; size: -; J: TRBJ1-1; DNA: TGTGCCAGTTCGGAGGGTCTGAACACTGAAGCTTTCTTT; CDR3: CASSEGLNTEAFF
D: -; V: TRBV18; size: few; J: TRBJ2-1; DNA: TGTGCCAGCTCACCACCGACTAATGAGCAGTTCTTC; CDR3: CASSPPTNEQFF
D: -; V: TRBV20-1; size: once; J: TRBJ1-2; DNA: TGCAGTGCTAGGGTCCCAGGGGCGGGCGGCTACACCTTC; CDR3: CSARVPGAGGYTF
D: -; V: TRBV7-9; size: -; J: TRBJ1-2; DNA: TGTGCCAGCATCTTAGCAGGCAGCAGCTCCTATGGCTACACCTTC; CDR3: CASILAGSSSYGYTF
D: -; V: TRBV7-2; size: few; J: TRBJ1-2; DNA: TGTGCCAGCAGCGCCCGGGACTTCTCCTTTTATGGCTACACCTTC; CDR3: CASSARDFSFYGYTF
D: -; V: TRBV7-2; size: many; J: TRBJ2-1; DNA: TGTGCCAGCAGCTTATCGCGGCCTTCGGAGCAGTTCTTC; CDR3: CASSLSRPSEQFF
D: -; V: TRBV20-1; size: few; J: TRBJ2-3; DNA: TGCAGTGCTAGATCTCAGGGGGGTATGGCAGATACGCAGTATTTT; CDR3: CSARSQGGMADTQYF
D: -; V: TRBV7-2; size: few; J: TRBJ2-3; DNA: TGTGCCAGCAGCTTGAACTTAATCCCAGATACGCAGTATTTT; CDR3: CASSLNLIPDTQYF
D: TRBD1; V: TRBV5-1; size: many; J: TRBJ1-6; DNA: TGCGCCAGCAGCCCGCAGGGGGATAATTCACCCCTCCACTTT; CDR3: CASSPQGDNSPLHF
D: -; V: TRBV7-2; size: few; J: TRBJ1-4; DNA: TGTGCCAGCAGCGTTACCGGGCAAAATGAAAAACTGTTTTTT; CDR3: CASSVTGQNEKLFF
D: -; V: TRBV20-1; size: -; J: TRBJ1-1; DNA: TGCAGTGCTACGGACGCCCTGAACACTGAAGCTTTCTTT; CDR3: CSATDALNTEAFF
D: -; V: TRBV20-1; size: -; J: TRBJ1-5; DNA: TGCAGTGCTAGAAACAGGGCTTGGAATCAGCCCCAGCATTTT; CDR3: CSARNRAWNQPQHF
D: TRBD1; V: TRBV20-1; size: few; J: TRBJ2-5; DNA: TGCAGTGCTAGCCCCGGGACAGCCCCTAGGAAGACCCAGTACTTC; CDR3: CSASPGTAPRKTQYF
D: -; V: TRBV12-3/TRBV12-4; size: -; J: TRBJ2-2; DNA: TGTGCCAGCACCCAATCAGCGAACACCGGGGAGCTGTTTTTT; CDR3: CASTQSANTGELFF
D: -; V: TRBV29-1; size: -; J: TRBJ1-1; DNA: TGCAGCGTGAGGGGGGACACTGAAGCTTTCTTT; CDR3: CSVRGDTEAFF
D: -; V: TRBV11-2; size: few; J: TRBJ1-6; DNA: TGTGCCAGCAGCTCCGGACCGGGACCCCTCCACTTT; CDR3: CASSSGPGPLHF